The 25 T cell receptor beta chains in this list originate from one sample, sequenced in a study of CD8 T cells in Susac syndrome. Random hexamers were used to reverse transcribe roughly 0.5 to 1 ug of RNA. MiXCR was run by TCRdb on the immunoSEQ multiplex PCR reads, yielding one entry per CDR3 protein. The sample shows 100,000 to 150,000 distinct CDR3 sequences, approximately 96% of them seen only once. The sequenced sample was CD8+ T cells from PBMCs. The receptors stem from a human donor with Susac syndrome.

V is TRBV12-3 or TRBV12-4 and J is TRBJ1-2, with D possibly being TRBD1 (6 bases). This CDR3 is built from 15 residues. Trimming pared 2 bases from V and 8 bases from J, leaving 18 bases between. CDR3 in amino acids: CASSLTPGTPMGYTF. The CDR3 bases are TGTGCCAGCAGTTTAACCCCCGGGACACCCATGGGCTACACCTTC.

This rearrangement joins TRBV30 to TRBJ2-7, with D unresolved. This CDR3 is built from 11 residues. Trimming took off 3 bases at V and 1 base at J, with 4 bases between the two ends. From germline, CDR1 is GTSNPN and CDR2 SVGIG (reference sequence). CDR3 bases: TGTGCCTGGAGGGAATCCTACGAGCAGTACTTC. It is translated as CAWRESYEQYF.

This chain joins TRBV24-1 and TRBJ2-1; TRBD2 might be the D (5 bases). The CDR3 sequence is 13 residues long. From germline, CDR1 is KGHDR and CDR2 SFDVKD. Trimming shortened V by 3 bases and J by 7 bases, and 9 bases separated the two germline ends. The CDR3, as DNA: TGTGCCACCAGTGATGTCGGGAAAAATGAGCAGTTCTTC. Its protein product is CATSDVGKNEQFF.

The CDR3 bases are TGTGCCAGCAGTTTATCGAACCGGGACAGGGGAAGAGGCTACACCTTC. Residues: CASSLSNRDRGRGYTF. The chain couples TRBV27 to TRBJ1-2; 10 bases agree with TRBD1. The CDR3 is 16 residues long. CDR1 MNHEY and CDR2 SMNVEV come from the germline V gene (reference sequence). Unmatched junction bases numbered 9, after V lost 0 bases and J lost 8 bases.

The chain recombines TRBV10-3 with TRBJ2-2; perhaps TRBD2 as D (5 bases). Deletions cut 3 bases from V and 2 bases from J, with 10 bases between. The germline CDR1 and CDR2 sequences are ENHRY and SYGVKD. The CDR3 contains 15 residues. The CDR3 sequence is CAISDSGLNTGELFF. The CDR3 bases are TGTGCCATCAGTGATTCGGGATTAAACACCGGGGAGCTGTTTTTT.

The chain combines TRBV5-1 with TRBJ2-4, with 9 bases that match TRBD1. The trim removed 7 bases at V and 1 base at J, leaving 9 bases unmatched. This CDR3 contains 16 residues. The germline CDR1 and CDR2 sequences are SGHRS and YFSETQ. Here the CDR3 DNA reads TGCGCCAGCCACCGGGACAGGGACTCCGCCAAAAACATTCAGTACTTC. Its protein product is CASHRDRDSAKNIQYF.

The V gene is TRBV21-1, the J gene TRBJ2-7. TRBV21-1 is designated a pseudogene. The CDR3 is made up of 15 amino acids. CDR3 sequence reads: CASSKEWVGLSEQYF. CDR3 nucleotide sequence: TGTGCCAGCAGCAAAGAGTGGGTCGGATTATCCGAGCAGTACTTC.

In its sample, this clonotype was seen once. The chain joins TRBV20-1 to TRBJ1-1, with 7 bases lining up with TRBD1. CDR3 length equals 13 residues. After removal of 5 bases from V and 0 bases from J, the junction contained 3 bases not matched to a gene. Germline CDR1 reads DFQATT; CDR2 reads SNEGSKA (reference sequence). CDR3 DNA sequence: TGCAGTGCTTCGACAGGGTTGAACACTGAAGCTTTCTTT. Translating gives CSASTGLNTEAFF.

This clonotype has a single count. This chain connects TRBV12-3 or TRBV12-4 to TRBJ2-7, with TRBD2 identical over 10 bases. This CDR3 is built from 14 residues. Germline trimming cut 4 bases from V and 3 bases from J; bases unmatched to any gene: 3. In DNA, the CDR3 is TGTGCCAGCAGTTCCCGACTAGCGGGCTACGAGCAGTACTTC. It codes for CASSSRLAGYEQYF.

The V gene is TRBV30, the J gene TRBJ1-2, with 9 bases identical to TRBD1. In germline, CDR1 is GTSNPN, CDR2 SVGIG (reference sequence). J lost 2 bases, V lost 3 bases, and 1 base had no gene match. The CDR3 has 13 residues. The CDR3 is CAWSGTGNYGYTF. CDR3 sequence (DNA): TGTGCCTGGAGCGGGACAGGGAACTATGGCTACACCTTC.

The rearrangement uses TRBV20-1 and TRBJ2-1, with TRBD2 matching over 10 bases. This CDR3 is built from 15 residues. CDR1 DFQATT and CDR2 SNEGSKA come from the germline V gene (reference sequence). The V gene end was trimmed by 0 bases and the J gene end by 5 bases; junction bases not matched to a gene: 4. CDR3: CSARDVLAGNNEQFF. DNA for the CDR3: TGCAGTGCTAGAGACGTACTAGCGGGGAACAATGAGCAGTTCTTC.

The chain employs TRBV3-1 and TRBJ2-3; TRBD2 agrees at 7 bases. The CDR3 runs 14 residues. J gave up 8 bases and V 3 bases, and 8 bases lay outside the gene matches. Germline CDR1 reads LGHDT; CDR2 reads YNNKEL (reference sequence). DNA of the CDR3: TGTGCCAGCAGCCATGCGGGAGCCCCTGTTACGCAGTATTTT. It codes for CASSHAGAPVTQYF.

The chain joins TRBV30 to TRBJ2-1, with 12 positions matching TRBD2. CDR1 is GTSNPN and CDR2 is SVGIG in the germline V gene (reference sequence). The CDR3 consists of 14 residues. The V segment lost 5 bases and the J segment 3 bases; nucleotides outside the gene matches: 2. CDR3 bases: TGTGCCTGGTTGGGACTAGCGGGCTACAATGAGCAGTTCTTC. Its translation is CAWLGLAGYNEQFF.

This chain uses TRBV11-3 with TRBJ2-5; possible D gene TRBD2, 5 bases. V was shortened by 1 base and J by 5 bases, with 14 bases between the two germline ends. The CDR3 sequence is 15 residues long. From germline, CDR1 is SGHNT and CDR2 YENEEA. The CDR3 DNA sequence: TGTGCCAGCAGCTTAGGCGGGTCCCCGGGGGAGACCCAGTACTTC. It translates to CASSLGGSPGETQYF.

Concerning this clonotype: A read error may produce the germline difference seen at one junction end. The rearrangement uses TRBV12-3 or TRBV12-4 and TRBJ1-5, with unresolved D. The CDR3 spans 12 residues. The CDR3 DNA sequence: TGTGCCAGCAGGTTAGAGGGTCAGCCCCAGCATTTT. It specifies CASRLEGQPQHF.

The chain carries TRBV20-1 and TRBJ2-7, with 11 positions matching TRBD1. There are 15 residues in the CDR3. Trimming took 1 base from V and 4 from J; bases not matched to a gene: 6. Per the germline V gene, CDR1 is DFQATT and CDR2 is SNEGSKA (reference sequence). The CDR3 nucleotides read TGCAGTGCTAGAGCCTTCCGGGACAGGGGGTACGAGCAGTACTTC. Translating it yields CSARAFRDRGYEQYF.

The CDR3 DNA is TGTGCCAGCAGCCCATCGACTACGACTAGCACAGATACGCAGTATTTT. Protein product: CASSPSTTTSTDTQYF. The chain couples TRBV16 to TRBJ2-3; D is possibly TRBD2 (5 bases). V was cut by 4 bases and J by 0 bases, with 14 bases left in between. Germline CDR1 is KGHSY and CDR2 is FQNENV. The CDR3 consists of 16 residues.

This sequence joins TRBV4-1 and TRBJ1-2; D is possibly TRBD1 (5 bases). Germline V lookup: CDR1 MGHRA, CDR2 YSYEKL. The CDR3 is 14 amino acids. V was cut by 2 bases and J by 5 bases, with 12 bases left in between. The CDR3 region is CASSQIGALYGYTF. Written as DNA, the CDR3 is TGCGCCAGCAGCCAAATAGGGGCGTTGTATGGCTACACCTTC.

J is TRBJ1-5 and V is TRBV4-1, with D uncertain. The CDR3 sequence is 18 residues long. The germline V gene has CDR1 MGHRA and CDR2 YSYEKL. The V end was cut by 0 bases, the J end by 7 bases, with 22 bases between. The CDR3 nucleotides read TGCGCCAGCAGCCAAGATGGCACGGGGTCCCGAGGAGGACAGCCCCAGCATTTT. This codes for CASSQDGTGSRGGQPQHF.

CDR3 nucleotide sequence: TGTGCCAGCACCCCCTACGGCGGGAACACTGAAGCTTTCTTT. Translated, it gives CASTPYGGNTEAFF. The chain employs TRBV12-3 or TRBV12-4 and TRBJ1-1; D is uncertain. The CDR3 sequence is 14 residues long. V lost 7 bases and J 1 base, leaving 13 bases between the germline ends.

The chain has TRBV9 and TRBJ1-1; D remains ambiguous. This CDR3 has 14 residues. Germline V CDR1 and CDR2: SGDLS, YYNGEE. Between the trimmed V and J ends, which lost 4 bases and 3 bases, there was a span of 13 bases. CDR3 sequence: CASSIGPTHTEAFF. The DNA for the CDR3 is TGTGCCAGCAGCATCGGGCCTACACACACTGAAGCTTTCTTT.

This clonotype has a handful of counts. The CDR3 DNA sequence: TGTGCCAGCAGCTGGGGACGGGAAGAGACCCAGTACTTC. It codes for CASSWGREETQYF. V usage is TRBV5-4 and J usage is TRBJ2-5; tentatively, D is TRBD1 or TRBD2 (5 bases each). The CDR3 totals 13 residues. Germline-derived CDR1 and CDR2 are SGHNT and YYREEE (reference sequence). V lost 3 bases to trimming and J lost 3 bases, with 9 bases between them.

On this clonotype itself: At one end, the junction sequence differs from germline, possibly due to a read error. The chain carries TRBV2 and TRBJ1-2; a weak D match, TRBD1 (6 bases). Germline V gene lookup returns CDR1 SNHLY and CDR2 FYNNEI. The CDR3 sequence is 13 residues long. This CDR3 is CASSEVKDSGKPF. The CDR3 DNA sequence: TGTGCCAGCAGTGAAGTGAAGGACAGCGGAAAGCCTTTC.

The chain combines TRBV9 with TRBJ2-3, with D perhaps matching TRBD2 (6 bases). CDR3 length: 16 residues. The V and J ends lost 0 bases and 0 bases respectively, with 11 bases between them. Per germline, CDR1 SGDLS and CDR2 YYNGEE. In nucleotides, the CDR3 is TGTGCCAGCAGCGTAGGAAGCGGGCCTAGCACAGATACGCAGTATTTT. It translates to CASSVGSGPSTDTQYF.

Here the CDR3 reads CALGGGSGDSYNEQFF. CDR3 sequence (DNA): TGTGCCCTCGGAGGGGGTAGCGGGGATTCCTACAATGAGCAGTTCTTC. The genes are TRBV7-9 and TRBJ2-1; 8 nucleotides agree with TRBD2. The CDR3 is 16 residues long. Trimming at V came to 11 bases and at J to 1 base, leaving 13 bases not matched to a gene. Germline values: CDR1 SEHNR, CDR2 FQNEAQ (reference sequence).